The 10 T cell receptor beta chains given below trace back to one sample, sequenced in a study of cytomegalovirus exposure and HLA in healthy donors. Primers for the PCR totalled 60 Vbeta and 13 Jbeta. Only in-frame clones appear in the TCRdb table, and some are missing; sequencing was by immunoSEQ multiplex PCR. This sample has tens of thousands of clones, with around two thirds found just once. Sequencing was performed on PBMCs. The receptors come from a woman aged 55-75 years in good health and CMV-seropositive.

The count of this clone is one. The chain carries TRBV5-1 and TRBJ1-6; D remains unclear. Germline V lookup: CDR1 SGHRS, CDR2 YFSETQ. Trimming cost V 0 bases and J 1 base, with 11 bases left between them. The CDR3 totals 17 residues. In DNA form, the CDR3 reads TGCGCCAGCAGCTTGGAGTTTCCGGGGTCCTATAATTCACCCCTCCACTTT. Protein: CASSLEFPGSYNSPLHF.

The genes are TRBV4-1 and TRBJ1-2; D perhaps matches TRBD1 (5 bases). The V and J ends lost 4 bases and 2 bases respectively, with 14 bases between them. This CDR3 contains 15 residues. Germline V CDR1 and CDR2: MGHRA, YSYEKL. CDR3 sequence (DNA): TGCGCCAGCAGCCCGTCAAGGGGAACGAACTATGGCTACACCTTC. Protein: CASSPSRGTNYGYTF.

V gene TRBV29-1 combines with J gene TRBJ2-1; 12 bases match TRBD1. Germline loops: CDR1 SQVTM, CDR2 ANQGSEA. Trimming at V came to 6 bases and at J to 9 bases, leaving 9 bases not matched to a gene. The CDR3 has 14 residues. CDR3 DNA: TGCAGCGTAGACGGGACAGGGGGCTTTGGTGAGCAGTTCTTC. This encodes CSVDGTGGFGEQFF.

The chain couples TRBV7-2 to TRBJ1-1, with a tentative D call TRBD1 (6 bases). Germline V gene data show CDR1 as SGHTA and CDR2 as FQGNSA. Trimming took off 7 bases at V and 3 bases at J, with 12 bases between the two ends. The CDR3 is 13 amino acids. The CDR3 loop is CASIVGGYTEAFF. The CDR3 DNA reads as TGTGCCAGCATCGTAGGGGGATACACTGAAGCTTTCTTT.

The chain couples TRBV4-3 to TRBJ1-2; weak D call: TRBD1 (5 bases). Germline V gene lookup returns CDR1 LGHNA and CDR2 YSLEER. Trimming took off 0 bases at V and 8 bases at J, with 16 bases between the two ends. The length of the CDR3 is 15 residues. The CDR3: CASSQDIGGWVGYTF. DNA for the CDR3: TGCGCCAGCAGCCAAGACATTGGGGGGTGGGTAGGCTACACCTTC.

J is TRBJ2-7 and V is TRBV4-1; the D is unclear. V lost 0 bases, J lost 2 bases, and 11 bases lay in between. CDR3 length: 15 amino acids. CDR1 and CDR2 (germline): MGHRA, YSYEKL. CDR3 in amino acids: CASSQEPQATYEQYF. The CDR3 bases are TGCGCCAGCAGCCAAGAACCCCAGGCAACCTACGAGCAGTACTTC.

The V and J genes are TRBV19 and TRBJ2-2, with 7 bases identical to TRBD2. The CDR3 contains 15 residues. Germline V gives CDR1 LNHDA, CDR2 SQIVND (reference sequence). The V segment lost 6 bases and the J segment 4 bases; nucleotides outside the gene matches: 8. CDR3: CASRSGVGGTGELFF. In DNA, the CDR3 is TGTGCCAGTAGGAGCGGGGTAGGTGGCACCGGGGAGCTGTTTTTT.

This sequence joins TRBV7-2 and TRBJ1-4, with TRBD1 as a possible D gene (6 bases). V lost 5 bases, J lost 6 bases, and 13 bases lay in between. This CDR3 has 14 amino acids. Germline values: CDR1 SGHTA, CDR2 FQGNSA. Here the CDR3 reads CASSGQPTYEKLFF. In nucleotides, the CDR3 is TGTGCCAGCAGCGGACAGCCCACTTATGAAAAACTGTTTTTT.

The V call is TRBV7-8, the J call TRBJ2-1; maybe TRBD2 (5 bases). V was pared by 4 bases and J by 6 bases, with 7 bases between. Germline V gene sequence: CDR1 SGHVS, CDR2 FQNEAQ. The CDR3 runs to 12 residues. The CDR3 loop reads CASSSTSNEQFF. The CDR3 nucleotides read TGTGCCAGCAGCTCAACTAGCAATGAGCAGTTCTTC.

The V and J genes are TRBV19 and TRBJ1-2, with D possibly matching TRBD1 (5 bases). Germline CDR1 reads LNHDA; CDR2 reads SQIVND (reference sequence). CDR3 length equals 13 residues. The V end lost 4 bases, the J end lost 6 bases, and 12 bases lay between the germline ends. The CDR3: CASSNGGIDGYTF. The CDR3 DNA reads TGTGCCAGTAGTAATGGGGGGATCGATGGCTACACCTTC.